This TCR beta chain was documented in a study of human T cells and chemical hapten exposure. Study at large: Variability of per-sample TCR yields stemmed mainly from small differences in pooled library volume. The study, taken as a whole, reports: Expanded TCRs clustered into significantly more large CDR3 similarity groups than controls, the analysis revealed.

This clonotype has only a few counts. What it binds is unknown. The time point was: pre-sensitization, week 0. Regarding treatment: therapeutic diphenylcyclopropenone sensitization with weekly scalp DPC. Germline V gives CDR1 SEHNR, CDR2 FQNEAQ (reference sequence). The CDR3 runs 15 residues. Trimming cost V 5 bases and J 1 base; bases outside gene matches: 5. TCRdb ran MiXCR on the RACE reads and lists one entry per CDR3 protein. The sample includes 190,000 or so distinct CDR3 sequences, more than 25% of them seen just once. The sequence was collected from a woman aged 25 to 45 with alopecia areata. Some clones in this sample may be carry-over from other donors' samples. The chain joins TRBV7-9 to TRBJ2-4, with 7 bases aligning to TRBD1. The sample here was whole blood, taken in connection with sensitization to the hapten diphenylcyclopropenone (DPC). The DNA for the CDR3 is TGTGCCAGCAGCGAGCCGGGACAGGCCAAAAACATTCAGTACTTC. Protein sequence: CASSEPGQAKNIQYF.